These T cell receptor beta chains were read from a single sample in a study of spatial heterogeneity in lung cancer. TCRdb ran MiXCR on the 5' RACE reads and lists one entry per CDR3 protein. The profile covers roughly 48,000 distinct CDR3 sequences, with 12% appearing a single time and approximately 42% taken by the ten largest. The input for sequencing was PBMCs, taken at surgery. The receptors here all came from a female donor with early-stage non-small cell lung cancer. The CDR3 runs from the conserved cysteine through the conserved F or W. Each record gives: J gene, clone size, D gene, V gene, CDR3 protein, CDR3 DNA. D genes are given only for firm matches. Clone size appears in some rows only: once, few, many, or a class for an expanded clone.

j_call: TRBJ1-1; clone_size: few; d_call: .; v_call: TRBV18; cdr3_aa: CASSPQATNMNTEAFF; cdr3_nt: TGTGCCAGCTCACCACAGGCGACCAATATGAACACTGAAGCTTTCTTT
j_call: TRBJ1-6; clone_size: .; d_call: .; v_call: TRBV6-1; cdr3_aa: CASSEWEPDSPLHF; cdr3_nt: TGTGCCAGCAGTGAATGGGAGCCCGACTCACCCCTCCACTTT
j_call: TRBJ2-5; clone_size: .; d_call: TRBD1; v_call: TRBV29-1; cdr3_aa: CSARDSATQYF; cdr3_nt: TGCAGCGCAAGGGACAGCGCGACCCAGTACTTC
j_call: TRBJ1-2; clone_size: few; d_call: TRBD1; v_call: TRBV7-9; cdr3_aa: CASSLGTGGYTF; cdr3_nt: TGTGCCAGCAGCTTAGGGACAGGTGGCTACACCTTC
j_call: TRBJ1-2; clone_size: few; d_call: .; v_call: TRBV12-3/TRBV12-4; cdr3_aa: CASSLAGRIYGYTF; cdr3_nt: TGTGCCAGCAGTTTAGCGGGACGGATTTATGGCTACACCTTC
j_call: TRBJ2-1; clone_size: .; d_call: .; v_call: TRBV6-6; cdr3_aa: CASSYGGNEQFF; cdr3_nt: TGTGCCAGCAGTTACGGTGGTAATGAGCAGTTCTTC
j_call: TRBJ1-3; clone_size: few; d_call: TRBD1; v_call: TRBV11-2; cdr3_aa: CASSLGGQGRSGNTIYF; cdr3_nt: TGTGCCAGCAGCTTAGGTGGACAGGGACGCTCTGGAAACACCATATATTTT
j_call: TRBJ2-1; clone_size: many; d_call: .; v_call: TRBV3-1; cdr3_aa: CASSPSRGPVGHEQFF; cdr3_nt: TGTGCCAGCAGCCCGTCGCGGGGGCCCGTCGGCCATGAGCAGTTCTTC
j_call: TRBJ2-1; clone_size: .; d_call: TRBD2; v_call: TRBV29-1; cdr3_aa: CSVKAGYEQFF; cdr3_nt: TGCAGCGTTAAAGCGGGGTATGAGCAGTTCTTC
j_call: TRBJ2-7; clone_size: medium-sized; d_call: TRBD2; v_call: TRBV20-1; cdr3_aa: CSASYLAGPFYEQYF; cdr3_nt: TGCAGTGCTAGTTACCTAGCGGGGCCCTTCTACGAGCAGTACTTC
j_call: TRBJ2-3; clone_size: few; d_call: TRBD2; v_call: TRBV9; cdr3_aa: CASSRTSGRTDTQYF; cdr3_nt: TGTGCCAGCAGCAGGACTAGCGGACGCACAGATACGCAGTATTTT
j_call: TRBJ2-2; clone_size: many; d_call: TRBD2; v_call: TRBV11-2; cdr3_aa: CASSPGGASNTGELFF; cdr3_nt: TGTGCCAGCAGCCCGGGAGGGGCCTCGAACACCGGGGAGCTGTTTTTT
j_call: TRBJ1-3; clone_size: few; d_call: .; v_call: TRBV27; cdr3_aa: CASMGGVSGNTIYF; cdr3_nt: TGTGCCAGCATGGGGGGCGTCTCTGGAAACACCATATATTTT
j_call: TRBJ2-3; clone_size: many; d_call: .; v_call: TRBV7-8; cdr3_aa: CASSLAVSGLTDTQYF; cdr3_nt: TGTGCCAGCAGCTTAGCGGTTTCGGGGTTGACAGATACGCAGTATTTT
j_call: TRBJ1-6; clone_size: .; d_call: TRBD1; v_call: TRBV6-5; cdr3_aa: CASSNQGAKSPLHF; cdr3_nt: TGTGCCAGCAGTAACCAGGGGGCCAAATCACCCCTCCACTTT
j_call: TRBJ1-6; clone_size: once; d_call: .; v_call: TRBV5-8; cdr3_aa: CASSLGPDGPGYNSPLHF; cdr3_nt: TGTGCCAGCAGCTTGGGGCCCGATGGGCCGGGGTATAATTCACCCCTCCACTTT
j_call: TRBJ2-5; clone_size: many; d_call: .; v_call: TRBV29-1; cdr3_aa: CSVEPEAGRSETQYF; cdr3_nt: TGCAGCGTTGAACCCGAGGCAGGGAGATCAGAGACCCAGTACTTC
j_call: TRBJ1-2; clone_size: .; d_call: .; v_call: TRBV11-2; cdr3_aa: CASSSPRTLSNYGYTF; cdr3_nt: TGTGCCAGCAGCTCCCCTAGGACACTTTCTAACTATGGCTACACCTTC
j_call: TRBJ2-5; clone_size: .; d_call: TRBD1; v_call: TRBV6-2/TRBV6-3; cdr3_aa: CASSPRQGQETQYF; cdr3_nt: TGTGCCAGCAGTCCCCGACAGGGACAAGAGACCCAGTACTTC
j_call: TRBJ1-1; clone_size: few; d_call: .; v_call: TRBV5-1; cdr3_aa: CASSQVRGAGAEAFF; cdr3_nt: TGCGCCAGCAGCCAGGTGCGGGGGGCTGGTGCTGAAGCTTTCTTT
j_call: TRBJ2-3; clone_size: few; d_call: .; v_call: TRBV12-5; cdr3_aa: CASGLVSDHTGTQYF; cdr3_nt: TGTGCTAGTGGTTTGGTAAGCGACCACACGGGGACGCAGTATTTT
j_call: TRBJ1-3; clone_size: .; d_call: TRBD1; v_call: TRBV5-1; cdr3_aa: CASSRGTGVISTSGNTIYF; cdr3_nt: TGCGCCAGCAGCCGAGGGACAGGGGTGATTTCGACCTCTGGAAACACCATATATTTT
j_call: TRBJ1-5; clone_size: few; d_call: .; v_call: TRBV28; cdr3_aa: CASSPPDRIDQPQHF; cdr3_nt: TGTGCCAGCAGTCCCCCAGACAGGATCGATCAGCCCCAGCATTTT
j_call: TRBJ2-5; clone_size: few; d_call: .; v_call: TRBV7-9; cdr3_aa: CASSQALHREFTETQYF; cdr3_nt: TGTGCCAGCAGCCAAGCCCTCCACAGGGAATTTACGGAGACCCAGTACTTC
j_call: TRBJ2-7; clone_size: few; d_call: .; v_call: TRBV4-1; cdr3_aa: CASSQENRDAYEQYF; cdr3_nt: TGCGCCAGCAGCCAAGAAAACAGGGACGCCTACGAGCAGTACTTC
j_call: TRBJ2-2; clone_size: .; d_call: .; v_call: TRBV5-1; cdr3_aa: CASSLLKNTGELFF; cdr3_nt: TGCGCCAGCAGCTTGCTTAAGAACACCGGGGAGCTGTTTTTT
j_call: TRBJ1-6; clone_size: few; d_call: .; v_call: TRBV12-3/TRBV12-4; cdr3_aa: CASSLDRRNSPLHF; cdr3_nt: TGTGCCAGCAGCCTGGACAGAAGGAATTCACCCCTCCACTTT
j_call: TRBJ2-2; clone_size: few; d_call: .; v_call: TRBV5-1; cdr3_aa: CASRSLTTGTRNTGELFF; cdr3_nt: TGCGCCAGCAGATCACTGACCACTGGGACGAGGAACACCGGGGAGCTGTTTTTT
j_call: TRBJ1-2; clone_size: few; d_call: TRBD1; v_call: TRBV5-4; cdr3_aa: CASSARGKGYTF; cdr3_nt: TGTGCCAGCAGCGCCAGGGGGAAAGGCTACACCTTC
j_call: TRBJ2-2; clone_size: .; d_call: .; v_call: TRBV7-2; cdr3_aa: CASSPPTGPTGELFF; cdr3_nt: TGTGCCAGCAGCCCCCCGACAGGACCTACCGGGGAGCTGTTTTTT
j_call: TRBJ2-3; clone_size: few; d_call: TRBD2; v_call: TRBV5-6; cdr3_aa: CASSPGTSGGTDTQYF; cdr3_nt: TGTGCCAGCAGCCCCGGGACTAGCGGGGGGACAGATACGCAGTATTTT
j_call: TRBJ2-7; clone_size: .; d_call: .; v_call: TRBV2; cdr3_aa: CASWGNEQYF; cdr3_nt: TGTGCCAGCTGGGGAAACGAGCAGTACTTC
j_call: TRBJ2-7; clone_size: .; d_call: TRBD1; v_call: TRBV4-2; cdr3_aa: CASSLSGTGGTYEQYF; cdr3_nt: TGTGCCAGCAGCCTAAGCGGGACAGGGGGAACCTACGAGCAGTACTTC
j_call: TRBJ1-1; clone_size: few; d_call: .; v_call: TRBV20-1; cdr3_aa: CSAKGGVNTEAFF; cdr3_nt: TGCAGTGCTAAAGGGGGGGTGAACACTGAAGCTTTCTTT
j_call: TRBJ2-2; clone_size: few; d_call: TRBD1; v_call: TRBV5-1; cdr3_aa: CASSLRDSYTGELFF; cdr3_nt: TGCGCCAGCAGCCTTCGGGACAGTTACACCGGGGAGCTGTTTTTT
j_call: TRBJ2-1; clone_size: few; d_call: TRBD2; v_call: TRBV20-1; cdr3_aa: CSAELAGGLNEQFF; cdr3_nt: TGCAGTGCGGAACTAGCGGGGGGGCTAAATGAGCAGTTCTTC
j_call: TRBJ2-7; clone_size: .; d_call: .; v_call: TRBV20-1; cdr3_aa: CSGRTETYEQYF; cdr3_nt: TGCAGTGGCCGGACGGAAACCTACGAGCAGTACTTC
j_call: TRBJ1-3; clone_size: many; d_call: .; v_call: TRBV28; cdr3_aa: CASSLSWGNTIYF; cdr3_nt: TGTGCCAGCAGTTTAAGTTGGGGAAACACCATATATTTT